This is a list of T cell receptor beta chains from one sample in a study of blood T cell repertoires in COVID-19. The table came from immunoSEQ multiplex PCR; TCRdb's copy has only in-frame clones and leaves some out. The sample has a few hundred thousand clones, approximately 85% seen once. The specimen was peripheral blood. The receptor set was obtained from a woman aged 80 or over with COVID-19, enrolled during active disease. The CDR3 runs from the conserved cysteine through the conserved F or W. D genes are given only for firm matches. A clone size is listed for some rows: how often the clone was seen (once, few, many), or a class if it is expanded.

J | D | V | size | DNA | CDR3
TRBJ1-1 | NA | TRBV6-5 | NA | TGTGCCAGCAGTACCGATACAGGGATTGAAGCTTTCTTT | CASSTDTGIEAFF
TRBJ2-2 | TRBD2 | TRBV9 | NA | TGTGCCAGCAGCGTAGAGGCGGGAGGGTACACCGGGGAGCTGTTTTTT | CASSVEAGGYTGELFF
TRBJ2-1 | NA | TRBV3-1/TRBV3-2 | NA | TGTGCCAGCAGCCCACGGCGGGACTCCTACAATGAGCAGTTCTTC | CASSPRRDSYNEQFF
TRBJ1-2 | NA | TRBV7-9 | NA | TGTGCCAGCAGCTTAGTAGGGGCCCAGGGGAACGGCTACACCTTC | CASSLVGAQGNGYTF
TRBJ1-6 | TRBD1 | TRBV3-1/TRBV3-2 | NA | TGTGCCAGCAGCCCGGGACAGGGTACCCTCCACTTT | CASSPGQGTLHF
TRBJ2-7 | TRBD1 | TRBV7-8 | NA | TGTGCCAGCAGCTGGACAGGGAGGAACGAGCAGTACTTC | CASSWTGRNEQYF
TRBJ1-6 | NA | TRBV19 | NA | TGTGCCAGTACCACCGGGGGTCATAATTCACCCCTCCACTTT | CASTTGGHNSPLHF
TRBJ2-3 | NA | TRBV7-9 | NA | TGTGCCAGCAGCTCCCTACGGGGTAGCACAGATACGCAGTATTTT | CASSSLRGSTDTQYF
TRBJ1-2 | TRBD1 | TRBV3-1/TRBV3-2 | NA | TGTGCCAGCAGCCAAGCGAGTCCCGGACAGGGGTGGGGCTACACCTTC | CASSQASPGQGWGYTF
TRBJ1-2 | TRBD1 | TRBV6-1 | NA | TGTGCCAGCAGTGAAAACAGGGGGTATGGCTACACCTTC | CASSENRGYGYTF
TRBJ1-4 | TRBD1 | TRBV18 | NA | TGTGCCAGCTCACCCACAGGGGCGGAGGAAAAACTGTTTTTT | CASSPTGAEEKLFF
TRBJ2-6 | TRBD2 | TRBV27 | few | TGTGCCAGCAGCTCCGGACTAGCGGCCTTGTCTGGGGCCAACGTCCTGACTTTC | CASSSGLAALSGANVLTF
TRBJ2-5 | TRBD1 | TRBV5-1 | once | TGCGCCAGCAGCTTGGGCCCGACAGGGGGAGAGACCCAGTACTTC | CASSLGPTGGETQYF
TRBJ1-2 | TRBD1 | TRBV4-1 | NA | TGCGCCAGCAGCCCAACGGGACAGGGGATGTATGGCTACACCTTC | CASSPTGQGMYGYTF
TRBJ2-1 | NA | TRBV19 | NA | TGTGCCAGTAGCATGAGGACTCCTTCAGGTGAGCAGTTCTTC | CASSMRTPSGEQFF
TRBJ1-6 | TRBD1 | TRBV28 | NA | TGTGCCAGCCGTACCGGGACAGTTAATTCACCCCTCCACTTT | CASRTGTVNSPLHF
TRBJ2-3 | TRBD2 | TRBV10-2 | NA | TGCGCCAGCAGCCGGGGACTAGCGGGAGCCCTCACAGATACGCAGTATTTT | CASSRGLAGALTDTQYF
TRBJ1-2 | NA | TRBV9 | NA | TGTGCCAGCAGCGTAGGGGCAGGGGCTAACTATGGCTACACCTTC | CASSVGAGANYGYTF
TRBJ2-5 | TRBD2 | TRBV6-2/TRBV6-3 | NA | TGTGCCAGCAGTTACTTGGGGACTAGCGGGAGAGCGAGGGAGACCCAGTACTTC | CASSYLGTSGRARETQYF
TRBJ2-7 | TRBD1 | TRBV20-1 | NA | TGCAGCGGACAGGGGAACGACGAGCAGTACTTC | CSGQGNDEQYF
TRBJ2-7 | NA | TRBV24-1 | NA | TGTGCCACCAGTGAACACCAGACTAGGGGATCCTACGAGCAGTACTTC | CATSEHQTRGSYEQYF
TRBJ2-5 | NA | TRBV7-2 | once | TGTGCCAGCAGCTTCTTAGCGGAAGAGACCCAGTACTTC | CASSFLAEETQYF
TRBJ1-2 | TRBD1 | TRBV6-5 | NA | TGTGCCAGCCGGGACAGGGGAGTCCGGGGAGGCTACACCTTC | CASRDRGVRGGYTF
TRBJ2-7 | TRBD2 | TRBV18 | NA | TGTGCCAGCTCCCTGGGACTACCCGAGCAGTACTTC | CASSLGLPEQYF
TRBJ2-4 | NA | TRBV7-9 | NA | TGTGCCAGCAGCTTAAATGGGCAAGTGAACATTCAGTACTTC | CASSLNGQVNIQYF
TRBJ1-2 | TRBD1 | TRBV30 | once | TGTGCCTGGATCACAGGGGGCAGACCTTATGGCTACACCTTC | CAWITGGRPYGYTF
TRBJ2-7 | TRBD1 | TRBV28 | NA | TGTGCCAGCGGATCGACGGGACAGGGGGCTTACGAGCAGTACTTC | CASGSTGQGAYEQYF